This entry describes one T cell receptor beta chain. What antigen it recognizes has not been identified. No much larger clone is present one base from it, and per-base qualities are unavailable. In total, more than 500 healthy bone marrow donors made up the cohort. Cohort members were all nominally healthy when sampled, although unrecorded immune exposures were likely present. The donor tested CMV seropositive and was one of the 289 seropositive cohort members. Every donor gave a peripheral blood sample, and the peripheral blood mononuclear cells from that sample were used for TCR beta sequencing. The Qiagen DNeasy Blood Extraction Kit was used to extract genomic DNA from the blood cell samples. This sample is drawn from a study of cytomegalovirus exposure and HLA in healthy donors (TCRdb year 2017). Describing the broader study: In an earlier analysis of approximately 640 of the donors, 276 Gb of sequence data and some 120 million unique TCR beta sequences from 150 million to 200 million T cells were reported. HLA typing included class I and class II loci at four-digit resolution. Four or five DR-DQ haplotypes were treated as single units for association and clustering because of strong linkage in the cohort. To decide whether each TCR beta V gene segment behaved as functional or pseudogenic, an earlier analysis of some 570 of the donors relied on high-throughput TCR beta sequencing. To study patterns of TCR occurrence, a later analysis re-analyzed previously published TCR beta repertoires from 666 donors and added high-resolution HLA genotyping. Genome-wide SNP genotypes for about 65% of the 666 donors were used in a later genetic analysis, which treated that subset as a discovery cohort. The number of typed donors differed by locus: about 620-630 for A, B, C, DRB1 and DQB1; 500 to 550 for DQA1; 606 for DPA1; and approximately 450 for DPB1. The study combined high-throughput TCR immunosequencing, statistical association of individual TCRs with disease status, and machine learning to predict cytomegalovirus infection status. All discovery cohort repertoires had been generated using a single sequencing platform. An early release that covered some 630 HLA-typed donors contained around 300 gigabases of sequencing data and tens of millions of unique TCR sequences. A separate validation cohort of approximately 120 different subjects was used in addition to the roughly 640-subject first cohort. Among about 410 genotyped donors of the cohort, an average of about 220,000 unique TCR beta nucleotide sequences was sequenced per donor, of which about 18% were non-productive. The study aimed to test whether signatures of past pathogen exposure could be identified by cataloging public T cell receptors. The genetic ancestry cluster associated with self-reported Caucasian donors included around four fifths of the 398 genotyped donors. The later analysis used no new phenotypic data to find candidate immune exposures, relying instead on TCR beta sequences and their occurrence across donors. Using immunosequencing, the study profiled T cell repertoires from roughly 650 subjects and related those repertoires to cytomegalovirus serostatus. Donor age, sex, ethnicity and CMV serostatus were compiled alongside the repertoire data. Study-wide findings and limitations: According to a later genetic analysis, donors in an Asian-associated ancestry cluster had fewer N-insertions in productive TCRs than the approximately 710-donor mean. For the cohort, immune exposure information was limited to CMV serostatus. A further reported finding was that TCR beta sequences accurately predicted the HLA-A and HLA-B alleles for most subjects in the first cohort. According to the authors, the approach could potentially be generalized to other disease states and immunological phenotypes. In vitro tests confirmed that a few of the cytomegalovirus-associated TCR beta chains recognize cytomegalovirus antigens. Cytomegalovirus status was reported to be diagnosed by the classifier with high specificity and sensitivity in both the original and validation cohorts. The study gave a list of 150 to 200 TCR beta chains associated with cytomegalovirus. A later analysis found that TCR association rates varied across HLA loci, with DRB1 alleles showing the most associated TCRs and HLA-C alleles the fewest. Strong co-occurrence of HLA alleles, especially DR and DQ, made assigning TCR associations to individual alleles difficult. The cohort was sequenced for TCR beta chains only, and without alpha or paired-chain data the features that could be detected were limited. A group of highly shared sequence variants was considered likely to be a technical artifact of the sequencing pipeline. According to a later analysis, most CMV-associated TCR beta chains appeared to be HLA-restricted, and the HLA associations seemed to be driven largely by CMV exposure. Presence/absence analyses assumed roughly uniform sequencing depth across donors, an assumption that may not hold. Several of the top co-occurrence clusters appeared to be linked to parvovirus B19, influenza, CMV and Epstein-Barr virus, according to a later analysis. An association between a missense DCLRE1C variant and V-gene and J-gene trimming of TCR beta chains was found in a later genetic analysis and replicated in an independent cohort. The earlier analysis of 450 to 700 of the donors excluded roughly 17 rarely observed V segments, including chromosome 9 orphons, because counts were too low. In an earlier analysis of under 600 of the donors, most TCR beta V segments were observed in productive rearrangements about 90% or about 30% of the time, broadly matching IMGT annotations. Most TCR sequences were observed very rarely across donors, whereas some public TCRs were present in many individuals. In a later analysis, some 17,000 TCR beta sequences were associated with specific HLA alleles at a false discovery rate of 0.05. Because HLA typing was unavailable for some donors at each locus, only the typed subset was used in association tests. A later analysis found that HLA-associated TCR beta chains were more clonally expanded and had lower generation probabilities than equally common non-associated chains. Some IMGT-functional V segments, including TRBV6-2 and TRBV6-3, could not be distinguished by the 87-base-pair reads and were therefore excluded. Correlated functional status among segregating V segments might reflect linkage disequilibrium, but an unknown experimental factor could not be ruled out.

The library came from the immunoSEQ multiplex PCR assay. For the multiplex PCR, a mixture combining 60 forward primers for TCR Vbeta segments and 13 reverse primers for TCR Jbeta segments was used. A multiplex PCR assay on genomic DNA amplified the CDR3 region of rearranged TCR beta genes. Amplified TCR beta libraries were sequenced as 87-base-pair reads on the Illumina HiSeq System. The authors' pipeline ran thus. In a later analysis, about 80 million unique TCR beta chains were counted across the approximately 620 repertoires, and approximately 11 million of these chains were shared by at least two donors. Raw reads were error-corrected and collapsed into unique sequences by a nearest-neighbor algorithm in which closely related sequences were merged to remove PCR and sequencing errors. Alignment of CDR3 sequences to IMGT reference sequences was used to assign V, D and J gene segments. Each retained sequence needed at least a six-nucleotide match to both a V gene segment and a J gene segment. A rearrangement counted as productive if the CDR3 had no stop codons and remained in frame with V and J, and every other rearrangement counted as non-productive. CDR3 was defined by IMGT convention, running from the second conserved V-encoded cysteine to the conserved J-encoded phenylalanine. In an earlier analysis of just under 600 of the donors, sequences lacking an unambiguous match to a single V gene segment were excluded. In an earlier analysis of approximately 590 of the donors, a V segment was called functional when productive rearrangements were above 56.7%, and segregating when the standard deviation between donors exceeded 5%. To diagnose cytomegalovirus status from the catalog of TCR beta chain sequences, a statistical classification framework was built. A later analysis assigned V and J genes by comparing TCR nucleotide sequences with IMGT/GENE-DB human TR gene sequences. In a later analysis, CDR3 sequences and most-parsimonious VDJ recombination scenarios were assigned using the TCRdist pipeline. A later analysis defined each TCR beta chain by its CDR3 amino acid sequence plus V-gene family, and excluded reads lacking a unique V-gene family. A later analysis removed several hundred highly shared, low-generation-probability nucleotide sequences to deal with suspected cross-contamination and a sequencing artifact. In a later analysis, a clonal expansion index was calculated for each public chain from normalized within-repertoire ranks of inferred template counts. A later analysis computed generation probabilities with a VDJ recombination model fitted to out-of-frame rearrangements, and checked the results against IGoR. A later analysis scored TCR-TCR, TCR-HLA and TCR-CMV co-occurrence with hypergeometric tests, applying a repertoire-size bias correction to TCR pairs. To estimate false discovery rates, a later analysis permuted the HLA or CMV assignments 20 times. In a later analysis, co-occurring TCRs were grouped using DBSCAN, and TCRdist sequence similarity was added for clustering within HLA-allele-positive subsets. For co-occurrence clustering, repertoires with fewer than 30,000 or more than 120,000 public chains were excluded, along with five or six repertoires with anomalous nucleotide sharing. The table comes from immuneACCESS by way of TCRdb, which keeps in-frame sequences with V and J called. Part of the clones is missing from these tables; in studies checked, under half for an unresolved V gene and the rest for unknown reasons. V and J calls and clone size are those listed in that table; D and trimming were worked out from the DNA. Here the sample has approximately 88,000 clones; around 77% occur a single time. The ten largest clones capture roughly 7.3% of the sample.

The CDR3 holds 14 amino acids from the cysteine to the phenylalanine. Just CDR3 DNA is preserved here, 42 bases in frame from base 1. V and J are truncated by 1 base and 8 bases respectively, leaving an intervening sequence of 14 bases. The germline V gene provides CDR1 MNHEY and CDR2 SVGAGI. This chain is built from TRBV6-5 and TRBJ1-2, and the D gene may be TRBD1, 5 bases matching. This receptor was identified in a man aged 50 or older in good health and CMV-seropositive. The sample comprised PBMCs. Here the CDR3 is given as CASSYWSGGAGYTF. The bases read TGTGCCAGCAGTTACTGGTCTGGAGGGGCCGGCTACACCTTC.